One T cell receptor beta chain is described in this entry. Sequencing was performed with immunoSEQ multiplex PCR; in TCRdb, only in-frame clones are kept and a portion is missing. This sample yields 150,000 to 200,000 clones, of which 88% are seen a single time; 6.5% to 8% belongs to the top ten. The V and J ends lost 5 bases and 8 bases, in that order; junction bases with no gene match: 8. This CDR3 has 13 residues. The germline V gene encodes CDR1 LNHDA and CDR2 SQIVND (reference sequence). Study members were between about 18 and 100 years old and lived in 20 to 30 US regions. This specimen comes from a study of blood T cell repertoires in COVID-19. Study details: Sources were T cells, B-cell-depleted T cells, or PBMCs; the material itself was cDNA or gDNA.

The clonotype was recovered from a woman between 45 and 60 years old who had recovered from COVID-19. The sequencing sample was made of PBMCs or T cells enriched from blood (not recorded which). This chain uses TRBV19 with TRBJ1-2, with 7 bases fitting TRBD1. The CDR3 nucleotides are TGTGCCAGTAGTCCCCGACAGGGTAGGGGCTACACCTTC. This gives the protein CASSPRQGRGYTF.